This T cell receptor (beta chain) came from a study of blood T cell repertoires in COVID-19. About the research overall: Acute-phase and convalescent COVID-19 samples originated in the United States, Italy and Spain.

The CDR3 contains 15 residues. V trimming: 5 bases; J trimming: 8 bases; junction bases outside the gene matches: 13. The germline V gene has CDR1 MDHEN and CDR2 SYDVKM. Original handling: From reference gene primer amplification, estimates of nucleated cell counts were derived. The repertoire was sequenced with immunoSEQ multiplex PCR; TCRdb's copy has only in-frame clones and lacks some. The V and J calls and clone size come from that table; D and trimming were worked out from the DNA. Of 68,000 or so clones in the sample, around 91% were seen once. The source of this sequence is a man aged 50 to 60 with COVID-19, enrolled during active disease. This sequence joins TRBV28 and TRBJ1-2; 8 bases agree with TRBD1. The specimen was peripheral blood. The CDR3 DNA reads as TGTGCCAGCAGTAGTGTCGGACAGGGAAAAGCGGGCTACACCTTC. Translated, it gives CASSSVGQGKAGYTF.